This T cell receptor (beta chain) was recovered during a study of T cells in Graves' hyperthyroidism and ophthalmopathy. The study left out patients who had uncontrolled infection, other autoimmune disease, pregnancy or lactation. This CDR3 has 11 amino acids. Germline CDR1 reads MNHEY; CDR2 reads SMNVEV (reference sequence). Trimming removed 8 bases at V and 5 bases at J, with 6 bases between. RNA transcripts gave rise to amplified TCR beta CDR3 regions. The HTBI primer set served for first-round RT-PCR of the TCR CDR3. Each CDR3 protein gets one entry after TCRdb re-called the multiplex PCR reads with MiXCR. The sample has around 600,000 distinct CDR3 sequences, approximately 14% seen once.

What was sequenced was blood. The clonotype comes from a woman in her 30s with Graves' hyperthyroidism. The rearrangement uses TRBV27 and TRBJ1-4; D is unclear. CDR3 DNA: TGTGCCAGCCATTCGAATGAAAAACTGTTTTTT. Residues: CASHSNEKLFF.